The 6 T cell receptor beta chains below all came from one sample that was sequenced in a study of breast tumors, draining lymph nodes, adjacent tissues. TCRdb called the multiplex PCR reads again in MiXCR, with one record for every CDR3 protein. The table records 60,000 to 65,000 distinct CDR3 sequences, roughly 57% of them present only once. What was sequenced was breast tumor tissue. These receptors were collected from a female donor with breast cancer. Some clones in this sample may be carry-over from other donors' samples.

This chain connects TRBV29-1 to TRBJ2-5; 12 bases align to TRBD2. Germline-derived CDR1 and CDR2 are SQVTM and ANQGSEA. The length of the CDR3 is 16 residues. The trim removed 3 bases at V and 5 bases at J, leaving 10 bases unmatched. CDR3 in DNA: TGCAGCGTTGAGGAGTATCTAGCGGGGGGGCGGGAGACCCAGTACTTC. It translates to CSVEEYLAGGRETQYF.

This clonotype has ten or more counts. The gene calls are TRBV6-5 and TRBJ1-5; maybe TRBD1 (5 bases). V shed 0 bases and J shed 7 bases, with 10 bases lying between them. Germline V gives CDR1 MNHEY, CDR2 SVGAGI. This CDR3 has 14 amino acids. For the CDR3, the DNA is TGTGCCAGCAGTTACTCGGGGGTGCACCAGCCCCAGCATTTT. Encoded protein: CASSYSGVHQPQHF.

This clonotype was recorded at least ten times. The J gene is TRBJ2-3, the V gene TRBV7-2; D is undetermined. The V end was cut by 5 bases, the J end by 5 bases, with 17 bases between. In germline, CDR1 is SGHTA, CDR2 FQGNSA. This CDR3 spans 15 amino acids. CDR3: CASSPPGRQRDTQYF. The CDR3 DNA reads as TGTGCCAGCAGCCCTCCGGGCCGGCAGAGAGATACGCAGTATTTT.

This clonotype was detected many times. This clone may be a read error of a much larger clone one base away. This chain uses TRBV7-2 with TRBJ2-3; D might be TRBD2 (6 bases). The V gene's germline CDR1 is SGHTA and CDR2 FQGNSA. This CDR3 comprises 17 residues. The DNA for the CDR3 is TGTGCCAGCAGCTCAATAGCGACTGGGGGGAGCACAGATCCGCAGTATTTT. This encodes CASSSIATGGSTDPQYF.

The CDR3 region is CASSLVAGYEQFF. The CDR3 region has the DNA TGCGCCAGCAGCTTGGTGGCAGGGTATGAGCAGTTCTTC. The rearrangement links TRBV5-1 to TRBJ2-1; D perhaps matches TRBD1 (5 bases). The CDR3 is made up of 13 amino acids. In germline, CDR1 is SGHRS, CDR2 YFSETQ. V shed 0 bases and J shed 8 bases, with 9 bases lying between them.

About this clonotype itself: At one of its ends the junction is not consistent with the germline gene, which may arise from a read error. J is TRBJ2-3 and V is TRBV24-1; a weak D match, TRBD1 (6 bases). Germline V gives CDR1 KGHDR, CDR2 SFDVKD. CDR3 size: 13 residues. In nucleotides, the CDR3 is TGTGCCACCAGTGACTCGACCCAGGGGACGCCGGTTTTT. It translates to CATSDSTQGTPVF.